A selection of T cell receptor beta chains follows, all from one sample in a study of T cells in localized non-small cell lung cancer. TCRdb keeps only in-frame clones here, not all; method: immunoSEQ multiplex PCR. The sample records some 2,400 clones, around a third being singletons. Here the sequenced sample was lymph node tissue, taken before any cancer treatment. The receptors shown here come from a male donor at least 60 years old with stage II squamous cell lung carcinoma. Both conserved end residues are part of each CDR3. D genes are given only for firm matches. Clone size is given for some rows only: seen once, a few or many times, or a class if the clone is expanded.

NA	TRBV15	NA	TRBJ1-5	CATSRDGRMGQPQHF	TGTGCCACCAGCAGGGACGGAAGGATGGGACAGCCCCAGCATTTT
NA	TRBV6-8	TRBD1	TRBJ1-5	CASSLQGKSNQPQHF	TGTGCCAGCAGCCTACAGGGGAAGAGCAATCAGCCCCAGCATTTT
NA	TRBV6-8	TRBD1	TRBJ1-2	CAIGDRVNYGYTF	TGTGCCATCGGGGACAGAGTAAACTATGGCTACACCTTC
NA	TRBV5-1	TRBD2	TRBJ2-1	CASSLDGGSGPDEQFF	TGCGCCAGCAGCTTGGACGGCGGGAGTGGGCCGGATGAGCAGTTCTTC
NA	TRBV6-8	TRBD1	TRBJ1-1	CASSDQDRGNRAFF	TGTGCCAGCAGTGATCAAGACAGGGGCAATAGAGCTTTCTTT
NA	TRBV6-8	NA	TRBJ2-3	CASSNTRDTQYF	TGTGCCAGCAGCAACACCCGCGATACGCAGTATTTT
NA	TRBV18	NA	TRBJ2-2	CASSPKGITGELFF	TGTGCCAGCTCACCAAAGGGGATTACCGGGGAGCTGTTTTTT
NA	TRBV30	NA	TRBJ1-4	CAWSSGTAEKLFF	TGTGCCTGGAGCTCCGGGACGGCTGAAAAACTGTTTTTT
medium-sized	TRBV6-8	NA	TRBJ2-1	CACRRSYNEQFF	TGTGCCTGTCGCCGCTCCTACAATGAGCAGTTCTTC
NA	TRBV19	NA	TRBJ2-1	CASGTGNGNEQFF	TGTGCCAGCGGGACTGGCAATGGGAATGAGCAGTTCTTC
NA	TRBV5-1	NA	TRBJ2-3	CASSLAGGLTDTQYF	TGCGCCAGCAGCTTGGCAGGCGGCCTGACAGATACGCAGTATTTT
few	TRBV6-8	NA	TRBJ2-2	CASSGSPGTGELFF	TGTGCCAGCAGTGGCAGTCCTGGCACCGGGGAGCTGTTTTTT
NA	TRBV10-3	NA	TRBJ2-3	CAISEKFETQTQYF	TGTGCCATCAGTGAGAAGTTTGAGACCCAAACGCAGTATTTT
medium-sized	TRBV11-3	NA	TRBJ2-6	CASSHRGGTGANVLTF	TGTGCCAGCAGCCACCGAGGGGGGACTGGGGCCAACGTCCTGACTTTC